This T cell receptor beta chain stems from a study of blood T cell repertoires in COVID-19. Study-wide context: Researchers got acute and convalescent COVID-19 samples from the United States, Italy and Spain.

This CDR3 region has 15 residues. J gave up 2 bases and V 5 bases, and 4 bases lay outside the gene matches. CDR1 SNHLY and CDR2 FYNNEI come from the germline V gene. Authors' methods: Amplification of reference gene primers was used by the study to estimate nucleated cell counts. Profiled with immunoSEQ multiplex PCR; TCRdb holds only in-frame clones, not every one. D and trimming were read from the DNA, whereas the V and J calls and clone size are those reported in that table. The sample includes some 150,000 clones, over 75% seen only once; the top ten take roughly 14%. This receptor was identified in a woman in her forties with acute or convalescent COVID-19. V and J are TRBV2 and TRBJ1-2; the match to TRBD1 covers 11 bases. The sequencing input was peripheral blood. The DNA for the CDR3 is TGTGCCAGCAGTCAAGGACAGGGGGCGAACTATGGCTACACCTTC. Its translation: CASSQGQGANYGYTF.